This passage covers 30 T cell receptor beta chains from one sample sequenced in a study of T cells in Graves' hyperthyroidism and ophthalmopathy. RNA transcripts gave rise to amplified TCR beta CDR3 regions. With the HTBI primer set, the TCR CDR3 went through a first round of RT-PCR. TCRdb used MiXCR to reprocess the multiplex PCR reads, holding one entry per CDR3 protein. This table has approximately 690,000 distinct CDR3 sequences, around 21% appearing once. The sample taken for sequencing was blood. These receptors were taken from a man in his thirties or forties with Graves' ophthalmopathy.

V usage is TRBV5-6 and J usage is TRBJ2-1; 15 bases align to TRBD2. The CDR3 has 18 amino acids. Germline values: CDR1 SGHDT, CDR2 YYEEEE. Trimming removed 0 bases from V and 6 bases from J; junction bases left unmatched: 7. The chain's CDR3 is CASSLEGLAGGFGNEQFF. The CDR3 region has the DNA TGTGCCAGCAGCTTGGAGGGACTAGCGGGAGGTTTTGGCAATGAGCAGTTCTTC.

V and J are TRBV11-2 and TRBJ2-7; 14 bases fit TRBD2. The CDR3 spans 17 residues. Trimming removed 0 bases from V and 4 bases from J; junction bases left unmatched: 5. Per germline, CDR1 SGHAT and CDR2 FQNNGV. The CDR3 is CASSLETGTSGGYEQYF. For the CDR3, the DNA is TGTGCCAGCAGCTTAGAAACCGGGACTAGCGGGGGTTACGAGCAGTACTTC.

This clonotype was recorded many times. The chain has TRBV7-9 and TRBJ2-7; 8 bases are a match to TRBD2. Per germline, CDR1 SEHNR and CDR2 FQNEAQ (reference sequence). The CDR3 spans 16 residues. V was clipped by 5 bases and J by 2 bases; unmatched bases: 11. The chain's CDR3 is CASSDRAGESAYEQYF. CDR3 bases: TGTGCCAGCAGCGATCGAGCGGGAGAGAGCGCCTACGAGCAGTACTTC.

This clonotype has at least ten counts. The chain combines TRBV5-1 with TRBJ1-1, with TRBD1 as a possible D gene (5 bases). Trimming cost V 3 bases and J 0 bases, with 12 bases left between them. Germline V lookup: CDR1 SGHRS, CDR2 YFSETQ. The CDR3 covers 15 residues. CDR3 loop: CASSSTDRMNTEAFF. CDR3 coding DNA: TGCGCCAGCAGCTCGACAGACAGAATGAACACTGAAGCTTTCTTT. Together with reference TRBV5-1 and TRBJ1-1, the CDR3 gives the full variable domain: KAGVTQTPRYLIKTRGQQVTLSCSPISGHRSVSWYQQTPGQGLQFLFEYFSETQRNKGNFPGRFSGRQFSNSRSEMNVSTLELGDSALYLCASSSTDRMNTEAFFGQGTRLTVV.

Of note for this clonotype: A junction boundary mismatches the germline segment, possibly from a read error. The gene calls are TRBV12-3 or TRBV12-4 and TRBJ1-1; a weak D match, TRBD1 (6 bases). There are 16 residues in the CDR3. In DNA form, the CDR3 reads TGTGCCAGCAGTTTTTCAGGGGCCACTATGAACACTGAAGCTCTCTTT. Encoded protein: CASSFSGATMNTEALF.

In its sample, this clonotype was seen a few times. The chain links TRBV19 to TRBJ1-1, with D unresolved. V gave up 1 base and J gave up 5 bases, with 11 bases separating them. The CDR3 covers 14 residues. Germline lookup yields CDR1 LNHDA and CDR2 SQIVND (reference sequence). The CDR3 loop reads CASSIVGARTEAFF. The CDR3, as DNA: TGTGCCAGTAGTATAGTGGGCGCGAGGACTGAAGCTTTCTTT.

This clonotype was counted many times. V is TRBV20-1 and J is TRBJ1-5; tentatively, D is TRBD1 (5 bases). V lost 2 bases to trimming and J lost 7 bases, with 12 bases between them. This CDR3 is built from 13 residues. Germline V gene data show CDR1 as DFQATT and CDR2 as SNEGSKA (reference sequence). The CDR3 region is CSARLTAGQPQHF. The CDR3 DNA sequence: TGCAGTGCTAGATTAACAGCAGGGCAGCCCCAGCATTTT.

This chain links TRBV6-1 with TRBJ1-5, with D hard to call. Germline assignment: CDR1 MNHNS and CDR2 SASEGT. The CDR3 has 12 residues. Trimming left V 10 bases short and J 1 base short, with 8 bases between. This CDR3 reads CAIRRSNQPQHF. The CDR3 nucleotides are TGTGCCATCCGACGGAGCAATCAGCCCCAGCATTTT.

This clonotype occurred a few times. This chain joins TRBV6-2 or TRBV6-3 and TRBJ1-5, with a possible D match to TRBD1 (6 bases). The germline CDR1 and CDR2 sequences are MNHEY and SVGEGT. CDR3 length: 14 residues. The V and J ends lost 6 bases and 5 bases respectively, with 14 bases between them. For the CDR3, the DNA is TGTGCCAGCAGCCTCAGGGGCGAAGATCAGCCCCAGCATTTT. Encoded protein: CASSLRGEDQPQHF.

This clonotype has just a few counts. The chain recombines TRBV20-1 with TRBJ2-7; a possible D gene is TRBD2 (5 bases). This CDR3 has 16 residues. Germline V gene sequence: CDR1 DFQATT, CDR2 SNEGSKA (reference sequence). The ends were cut back, 0 bases at V and 0 bases at J, with 15 bases in the middle. For the CDR3, the DNA is TGCAGTGCTAGAGATCATCCCACTAGTGGCTCCTACGAGCAGTACTTC. As protein: CSARDHPTSGSYEQYF.

This clonotype has ten or more counts. The rearrangement uses TRBV20-1 and TRBJ1-2; tentative D call: TRBD1 (6 bases). CDR3 length: 15 residues. The germline CDR1 and CDR2 sequences are DFQATT and SNEGSKA (reference sequence). Between the trimmed V and J ends, which lost 6 bases and 6 bases, there was a span of 23 bases. The CDR3: CSAIPFPQGSNGYTF. CDR3 coding DNA: TGCAGTGCGATTCCGTTCCCCCAGGGGTCGAATGGCTACACCTTC.

The V gene is TRBV19, the J gene TRBJ1-5, with D hard to call. The CDR3 contains 15 residues. Germline CDR1 LNHDA, CDR2 SQIVND (reference sequence). Trimming pared 3 bases from V and 0 bases from J, leaving 9 bases between. The CDR3 region has the DNA TGTGCCAGTAGTATGGCTCGGTATAGCAATCAGCCCCAGCATTTT. Its translation is CASSMARYSNQPQHF.

The chain uses TRBV29-1 and TRBJ1-2, with D uncertain. Germline V lookup: CDR1 SQVTM, CDR2 ANQGSEA. V gave up 3 bases and J gave up 7 bases, with 9 bases separating them. CDR3 length: 11 residues. CDR3 sequence (DNA): TGCAGCGTTGATCTACGGGCTGGCTACACCTTC. It specifies CSVDLRAGYTF.

This clonotype was detected ten times or more. The chain combines TRBV7-2 with TRBJ2-7; D possibly corresponds to TRBD2 (5 bases). Germline V gene lookup returns CDR1 SGHTA and CDR2 FQGNSA. The CDR3 has 16 residues. With 2 bases removed from V and 2 bases from J, the gap between germline ends came to 16 bases. CDR3 DNA: TGTGCCAGCAGCTTACCTCGGGGAGTTCCTACCTACGAGCAGTACTTC. Its translation: CASSLPRGVPTYEQYF.

This clonotype was found many times. This chain connects TRBV7-9 to TRBJ1-2; 9 nucleotides agree with TRBD1. The V and J ends lost 4 bases and 3 bases, in that order; junction bases with no gene match: 6. CDR3 length: 15 residues. Germline V lookup: CDR1 SEHNR, CDR2 FQNEAQ (reference sequence). The CDR3 DNA reads TGTGCCAGCAGCTCAGCGGACAGGGGTGACTATGGCTACACCTTC. It codes for CASSSADRGDYGYTF.

This chain uses TRBV7-2 with TRBJ2-5, with D tentatively TRBD1 or TRBD2 (8 bases each). Trimming shortened V by 5 bases and J by 1 base, and 17 bases separated the two germline ends. The CDR3 runs to 16 residues. Germline assignment: CDR1 SGHTA and CDR2 FQGNSA. The CDR3 loop is CASSPQGGLVQETQYF. Here the CDR3 DNA reads TGTGCCAGCAGCCCACAGGGGGGACTAGTCCAAGAGACCCAGTACTTC.

Concerning this clonotype: Possible read error: a much larger clone is one base away. The chain uses TRBV20-1 and TRBJ2-7, with TRBD1 as a possible D gene (5 bases). The CDR3 has 13 residues. In germline, CDR1 is DFQATT, CDR2 SNEGSKA (reference sequence). V was trimmed by 1 base and J by 6 bases, leaving 13 bases between them. CDR3 DNA: TGCAGTGCTAGAGGAGGCCCAGGGATCGAGCAGTACTTC. This sequence encodes CSARGGPGIEQYF.

Worth noting for this clonotype: The junction departs from the called germline gene at one end, perhaps through a read error. The J gene is TRBJ2-7, the V gene TRBV5-1; TRBD1 aligns across 9 bases. The CDR3 sequence is 16 residues long. Looked up from germline, CDR1 is SGHRS and CDR2 is YFSETQ. CDR3 protein: CASSDIKGQGSYKQYF. CDR3 coding DNA: TGCGCCAGCAGCGACATTAAGGGACAGGGATCCTACAAGCAGTACTTC.

The chain joins TRBV20-1 to TRBJ2-7, with TRBD2 matching 8 bases. The germline V gene encodes CDR1 DFQATT and CDR2 SNEGSKA (reference sequence). V shed 6 bases and J 4 bases; nucleotides not matched to a gene: 11. This CDR3 contains 14 residues. CDR3 nucleotide sequence: TGCAGTGCGAAGAGGGTAGCGGGACAATACGAGCAGTACTTC. This codes for CSAKRVAGQYEQYF.

This chain uses TRBV9 with TRBJ2-2; 11 nucleotides align to TRBD1. V was clipped by 3 bases and J by 6 bases; unmatched bases: 4. The CDR3 sequence is 15 residues long. Germline V lookup: CDR1 SGDLS, CDR2 YYNGEE. In DNA, the CDR3 is TGTGCCAGCAGCGAGGGACAGGGGGGATCCGGGGAGCTGTTTTTT. This gives the protein CASSEGQGGSGELFF.

V usage is TRBV5-5 and J usage is TRBJ1-3, with 7 positions matching TRBD1. In germline, CDR1 is SGHKS, CDR2 YYEKEE (reference sequence). V was clipped by 4 bases and J by 0 bases; unmatched bases: 4. This CDR3 is 15 amino acids long. The CDR3 DNA sequence: TGTGCCAGCAGCGACTGGGACAGCTCTGGAAACACCATATATTTT. This gives the protein CASSDWDSSGNTIYF.

The rearrangement links TRBV5-1 to TRBJ2-1; D might be TRBD2 (6 bases). V was cut by 0 bases and J by 7 bases, with 14 bases left in between. This CDR3 has 15 residues. In germline, CDR1 is SGHRS, CDR2 YFSETQ. The CDR3 spells CASSLGSGRSNEQFF. The CDR3 DNA is TGCGCCAGCAGCTTGGGGTCAGGGAGGTCGAATGAGCAGTTCTTC.

The chain links TRBV7-9 to TRBJ2-3, with D perhaps assigned TRBD1 or TRBD2 (5 bases each). The CDR3 loop spans 13 amino acids. Germline CDR1 SEHNR, CDR2 FQNEAQ (reference sequence). V lost 2 bases to trimming and J lost 6 bases, with 9 bases between them. CDR3 amino acids: CASSLMRGDTQYF. In DNA, the CDR3 is TGTGCCAGCAGCTTAATGAGGGGCGATACGCAGTATTTT.

This clonotype showed up just a few times. This chain links TRBV13 with TRBJ2-5; D unresolved. Deletions cut 3 bases from V and 5 bases from J, with 10 bases between. Germline V gene sequence: CDR1 PRHDT, CDR2 FYEKMQ (reference sequence). This CDR3 contains 13 residues. CDR3 sequence (DNA): TGTGCCAGCAGCTTTAAAGGTTACGAGACCCAGTACTTC. It yields the protein CASSFKGYETQYF.

The chain employs TRBV29-1 and TRBJ1-2, with D unresolved. The V end lost 0 bases, the J end lost 8 bases, and 10 bases lay between the germline ends. The CDR3 spans 12 residues. The germline V gene encodes CDR1 SQVTM and CDR2 ANQGSEA. The CDR3 DNA sequence: TGCAGCGTTGAAGATCGGGTGCGGGGCTACACCTTC. Its protein is CSVEDRVRGYTF.

V is TRBV12-3 or TRBV12-4 and J is TRBJ2-5; D is unresolved. The CDR3 is made up of 13 amino acids. V lost 3 bases, J lost 5 bases, and 10 bases lay in between. This CDR3 reads CASSLGEVETQYF. The CDR3 DNA sequence: TGTGCCAGCAGTTTGGGCGAGGTGGAGACCCAGTACTTC.

This clonotype was detected only a few times. The chain uses TRBV20-1 and TRBJ2-7, with 8 bases matching TRBD2. CDR1 and CDR2 from the germline V gene are DFQATT and SNEGSKA (reference sequence). The CDR3 is 12 amino acids. The J segment lost 5 bases and the V segment lost 6 bases, leaving 6 bases of the junction unmatched. Here the CDR3 reads CSAEAGAHEQYF. CDR3 nucleotide sequence: TGCAGTGCGGAAGCGGGAGCCCACGAGCAGTACTTC.

This clonotype was recorded many times. The chain uses TRBV12-3 or TRBV12-4 and TRBJ2-1; 7 nucleotides align to TRBD1. This CDR3 spans 16 amino acids. V trimming: 5 bases; J trimming: 7 bases; junction bases outside the gene matches: 14. The CDR3: CASSPSRSVRGNEQFF. CDR3 DNA: TGTGCCAGCAGTCCCAGCCGTAGTGTCAGGGGGAATGAGCAGTTCTTC.

The genes are TRBV2 and TRBJ2-1; 8 nucleotides align to TRBD2. The CDR3 spans 13 residues. The V gene end was trimmed by 8 bases and the J gene end by 7 bases; junction bases not matched to a gene: 7. The germline CDR1 and CDR2 sequences are SNHLY and FYNNEI. This CDR3 is CASVPTGGNEQFF. Here the CDR3 DNA reads TGTGCCAGCGTCCCAACGGGAGGGAATGAGCAGTTCTTC.

The chain has TRBV28 and TRBJ2-2; a possible D gene is TRBD2 (6 bases). The CDR3 is 16 residues long. Trimming removed 6 bases at V and 3 bases at J, with 17 bases between. Germline V gene sequence: CDR1 MDHEN, CDR2 SYDVKM. CDR3 sequence reads: CASSLWRGTDTGELFF. CDR3 DNA: TGTGCCAGCAGCCTCTGGAGGGGTACGGACACCGGGGAGCTGTTTTTT.